This T cell receptor beta chain comes out of a study of naive and memory T cell subsets. The beta constant-region primer was an equimolar mix of two oligonucleotides covering TRBC1 and TRBC2. Ligation attached a single-stranded oligonucleotide with a 12-nucleotide UMI and the SP2 primer to the cDNA 3' end. TCRdb used MiXCR to reprocess the UMI-ligation and nested PCR reads, holding one entry per CDR3 protein. The table shows 140,000 to 150,000 distinct CDR3 sequences, with about a sixth occurring only once. This clonotype was seen only a few times. Its antigen remains unidentified. From germline, CDR1 is SQVTM and CDR2 ANQGSEA. Trimming took off 2 bases at V and 11 bases at J, with 15 bases between the two ends. This CDR3 has 13 amino acids. Findings and limits, study-wide: In naive cells, over 95% of TCR sequences were seen only once. A few larger clonotypes appeared in naive repertoires, especially CD8, possibly memory cells re-expressing CD45RA.

Alpha and beta libraries were amplified separately from the second PCR onward. This clonotype was obtained from a human donor in good health. The sample taken for sequencing was naive CD4+ T cells from blood. The chain is built from TRBV29-1 and TRBJ1-4; D not certain. The CDR3 DNA sequence: TGCAGCGTTGAACTCCCAGCCATGGGGAAACTGTTTTTT. Translation gives CSVELPAMGKLFF.